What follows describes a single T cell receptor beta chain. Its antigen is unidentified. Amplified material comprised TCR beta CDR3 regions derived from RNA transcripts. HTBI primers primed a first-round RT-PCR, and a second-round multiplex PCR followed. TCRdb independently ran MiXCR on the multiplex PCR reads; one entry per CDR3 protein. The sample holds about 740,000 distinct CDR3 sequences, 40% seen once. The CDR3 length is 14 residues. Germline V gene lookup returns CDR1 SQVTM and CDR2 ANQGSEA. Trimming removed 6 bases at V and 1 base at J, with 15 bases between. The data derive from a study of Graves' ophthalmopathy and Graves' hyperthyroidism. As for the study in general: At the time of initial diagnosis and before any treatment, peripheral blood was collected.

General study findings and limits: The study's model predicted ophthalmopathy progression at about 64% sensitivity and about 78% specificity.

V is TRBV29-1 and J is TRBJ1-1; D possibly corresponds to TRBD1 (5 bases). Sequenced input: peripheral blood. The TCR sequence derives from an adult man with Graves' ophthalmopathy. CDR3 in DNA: TGCAGCGTCGCTCGGTCAGGACAGAACACTGAAGCTTTCTTT. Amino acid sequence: CSVARSGQNTEAFF. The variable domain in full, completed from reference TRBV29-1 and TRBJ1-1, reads SAVISQKPSRDICQRGTSLTIQCQVDSQVTMMFWYRQQPGQSLTLIATANQGSEATYESGFVIDKFPISRPNLTFSTLTVSNMSPEDSSIYLCSVARSGQNTEAFFGQGTRLTVV.